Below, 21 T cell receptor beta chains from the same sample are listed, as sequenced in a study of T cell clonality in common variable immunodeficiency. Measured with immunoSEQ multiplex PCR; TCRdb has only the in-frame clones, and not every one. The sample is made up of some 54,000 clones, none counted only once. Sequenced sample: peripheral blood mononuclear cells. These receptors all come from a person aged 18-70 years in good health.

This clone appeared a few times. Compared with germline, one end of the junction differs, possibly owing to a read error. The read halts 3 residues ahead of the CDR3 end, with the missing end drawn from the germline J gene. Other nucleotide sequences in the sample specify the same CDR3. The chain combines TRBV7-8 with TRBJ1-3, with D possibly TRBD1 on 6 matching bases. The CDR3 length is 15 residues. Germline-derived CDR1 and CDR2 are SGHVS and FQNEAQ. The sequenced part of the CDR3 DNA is TGTGCCAGCAGCTTAGTAGCGGGGGCCGGAAACACT. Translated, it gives CASSLVAGAGNT. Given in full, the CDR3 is CASSLVAGAGNTIYF.

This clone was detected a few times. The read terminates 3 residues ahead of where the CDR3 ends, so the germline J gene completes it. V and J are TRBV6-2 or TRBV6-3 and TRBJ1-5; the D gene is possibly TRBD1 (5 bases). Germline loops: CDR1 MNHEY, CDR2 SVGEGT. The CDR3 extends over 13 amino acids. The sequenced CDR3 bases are TGTGCCAGCAGTTATCGGGAGACAGATCCC. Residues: CASSYRETDP. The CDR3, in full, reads CASSYRETDPQHF.

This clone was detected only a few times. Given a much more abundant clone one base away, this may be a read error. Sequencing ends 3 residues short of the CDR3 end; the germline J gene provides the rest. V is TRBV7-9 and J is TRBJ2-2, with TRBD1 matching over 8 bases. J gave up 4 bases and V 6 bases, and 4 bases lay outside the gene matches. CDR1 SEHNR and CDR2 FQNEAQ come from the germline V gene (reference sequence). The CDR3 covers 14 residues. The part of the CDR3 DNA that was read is TGTGCCAGCAGTCCCGGACAGGGCACCGGGGAG. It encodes CASSPGQGTGE. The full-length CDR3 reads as CASSPGQGTGELFF.

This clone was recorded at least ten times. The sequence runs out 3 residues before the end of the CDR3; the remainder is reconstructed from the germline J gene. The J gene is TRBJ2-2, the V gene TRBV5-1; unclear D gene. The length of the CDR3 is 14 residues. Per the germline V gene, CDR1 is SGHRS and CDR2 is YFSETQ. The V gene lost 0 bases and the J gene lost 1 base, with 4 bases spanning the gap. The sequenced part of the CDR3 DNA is TGCGCCAGCAGCTTGGTACTGAACACCGGGGAG. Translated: CASSLVLNTGE. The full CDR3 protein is CASSLVLNTGELFF.

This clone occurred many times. The CDR3 spells CSASDTIRQGDYGYTF. Incomplete CDR3 DNA: TGCAGTGCTTCCGACACAATACGACAGGGAGATTATGGC. The rearrangement joins TRBV20-1 to TRBJ1-2, with 7 nucleotides matching TRBD1. The read halts 3 residues ahead of the CDR3 end, with the missing end drawn from the germline J gene. Germline lookup yields CDR1 DFQATT and CDR2 SNEGSKA (reference sequence). CDR3 length: 16 residues. After removal of 5 bases from V and 5 bases from J, the junction contained 17 bases not matched to a gene.

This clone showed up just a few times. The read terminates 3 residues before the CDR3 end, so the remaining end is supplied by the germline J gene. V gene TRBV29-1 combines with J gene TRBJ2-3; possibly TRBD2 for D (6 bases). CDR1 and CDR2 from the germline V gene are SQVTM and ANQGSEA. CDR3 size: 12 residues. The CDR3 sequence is CSVEDAGLAQYF. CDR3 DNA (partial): TGCAGCGTTGAAGATGCGGGGTTAGCG.

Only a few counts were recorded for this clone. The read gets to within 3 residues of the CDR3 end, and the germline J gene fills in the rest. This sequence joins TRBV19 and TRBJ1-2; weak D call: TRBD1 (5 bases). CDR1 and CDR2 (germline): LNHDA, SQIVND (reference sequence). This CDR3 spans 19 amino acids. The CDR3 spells CASSMTGAPGTRPKWSYTF. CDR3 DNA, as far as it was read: TGTGCCAGTAGTATGACCGGGGCCCCGGGGACTCGCCCGAAATGGAGC.

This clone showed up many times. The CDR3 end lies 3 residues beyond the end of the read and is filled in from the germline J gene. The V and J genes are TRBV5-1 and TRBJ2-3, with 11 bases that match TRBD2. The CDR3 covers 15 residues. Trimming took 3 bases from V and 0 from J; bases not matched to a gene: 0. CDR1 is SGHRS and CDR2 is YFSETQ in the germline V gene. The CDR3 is CASSWTSGSTDTQYF. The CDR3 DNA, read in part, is TGCGCCAGCAGCTGGACTAGCGGGAGCACAGATACG.

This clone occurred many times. The DNA read from the CDR3 is TGTGCCAGCAGCTTAAACTATGGCCCG. Protein product: CASSLNYGP. The entire CDR3 is CASSLNYGPQYF. The V gene is TRBV7-9, the J gene TRBJ2-3; no firm D call. The read ends 3 residues before the CDR3 terminus; that terminus is restored from the germline J gene. This CDR3 comprises 12 residues. Germline loops: CDR1 SEHNR, CDR2 FQNEAQ (reference sequence).

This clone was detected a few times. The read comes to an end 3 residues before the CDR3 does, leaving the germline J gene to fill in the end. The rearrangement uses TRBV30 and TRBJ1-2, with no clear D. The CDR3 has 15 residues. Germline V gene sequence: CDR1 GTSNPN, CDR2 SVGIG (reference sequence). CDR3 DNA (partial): TGTGCCTGGAAAATCGGGGTAGCGGGATACAATGAC. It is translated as CAWKIGVAGYND. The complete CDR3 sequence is CAWKIGVAGYNDYTF.

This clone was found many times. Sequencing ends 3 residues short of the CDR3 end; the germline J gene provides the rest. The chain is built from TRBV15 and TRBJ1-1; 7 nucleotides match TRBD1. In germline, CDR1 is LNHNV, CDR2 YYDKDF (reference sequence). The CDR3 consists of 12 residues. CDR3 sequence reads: CATSNSGTAAFF. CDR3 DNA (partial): TGTGCCACCAGCAACTCCGGGACAGCC.

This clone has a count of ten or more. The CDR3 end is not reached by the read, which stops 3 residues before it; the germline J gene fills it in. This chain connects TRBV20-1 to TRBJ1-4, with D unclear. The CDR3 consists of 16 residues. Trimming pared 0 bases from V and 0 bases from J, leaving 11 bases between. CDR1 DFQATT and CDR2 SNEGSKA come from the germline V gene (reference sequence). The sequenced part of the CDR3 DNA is TGCAGTGCTAGAGATTGGGCTCCCCCAACTAATGAAAAA. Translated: CSARDWAPPTNEK. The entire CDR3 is CSARDWAPPTNEKLFF.

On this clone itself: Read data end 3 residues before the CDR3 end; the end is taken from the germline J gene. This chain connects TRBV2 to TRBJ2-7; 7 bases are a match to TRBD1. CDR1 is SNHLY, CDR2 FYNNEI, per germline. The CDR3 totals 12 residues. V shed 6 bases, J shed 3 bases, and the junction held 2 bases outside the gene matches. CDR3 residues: CASRGQSYEQYF. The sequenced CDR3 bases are TGTGCCAGCAGGGGACAGAGCTACGAG. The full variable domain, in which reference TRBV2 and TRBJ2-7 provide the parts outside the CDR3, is EPEVTQTPSHQVTQMGQEVILRCVPISNHLYFYWYRQILGQKVEFLVSFYNNEISEKSEIFDDQFSVERPDGSNFTLKIRSTKLEDSAMYFCASRGQSYEQYFGPGTRLTVT.

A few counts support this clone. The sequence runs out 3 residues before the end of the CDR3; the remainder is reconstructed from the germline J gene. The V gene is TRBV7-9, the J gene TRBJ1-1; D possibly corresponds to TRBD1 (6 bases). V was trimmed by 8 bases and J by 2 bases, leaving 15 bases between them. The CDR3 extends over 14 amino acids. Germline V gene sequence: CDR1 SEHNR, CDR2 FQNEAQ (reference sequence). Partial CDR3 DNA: TGTGCCAGCGGCCCGGGGGGCTCCAACACTGAA. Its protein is CASGPGGSNTE. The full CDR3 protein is CASGPGGSNTEAFF.

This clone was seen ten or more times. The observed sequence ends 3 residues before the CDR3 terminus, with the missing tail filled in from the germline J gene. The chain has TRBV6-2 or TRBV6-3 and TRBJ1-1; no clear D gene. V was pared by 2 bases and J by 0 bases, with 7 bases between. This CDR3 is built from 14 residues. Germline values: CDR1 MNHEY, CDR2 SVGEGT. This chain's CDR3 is CASSYRLMNTEAFF. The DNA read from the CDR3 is TGTGCCAGCAGTTACAGGCTCATGAACACTGAA.

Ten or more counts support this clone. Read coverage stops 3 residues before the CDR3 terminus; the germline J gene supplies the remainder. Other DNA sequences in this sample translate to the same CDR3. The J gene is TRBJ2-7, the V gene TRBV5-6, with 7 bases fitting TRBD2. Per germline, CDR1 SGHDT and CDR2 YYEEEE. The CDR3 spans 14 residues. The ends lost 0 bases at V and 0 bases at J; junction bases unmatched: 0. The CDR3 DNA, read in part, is TGTGCCAGCAGCTTGGGCGGGAGCTCCTACGAG. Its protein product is CASSLGGSSYE. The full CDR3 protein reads CASSLGGSSYEQYF.

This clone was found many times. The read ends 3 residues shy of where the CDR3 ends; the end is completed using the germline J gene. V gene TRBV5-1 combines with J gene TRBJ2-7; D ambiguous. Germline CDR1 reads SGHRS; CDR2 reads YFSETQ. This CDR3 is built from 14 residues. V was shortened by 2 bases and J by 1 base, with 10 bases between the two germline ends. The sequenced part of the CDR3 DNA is TGCGCCAGCAGCTTAACCAGCGTATCCTACGAG. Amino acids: CASSLTSVSYE. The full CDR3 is CASSLTSVSYEQYF.

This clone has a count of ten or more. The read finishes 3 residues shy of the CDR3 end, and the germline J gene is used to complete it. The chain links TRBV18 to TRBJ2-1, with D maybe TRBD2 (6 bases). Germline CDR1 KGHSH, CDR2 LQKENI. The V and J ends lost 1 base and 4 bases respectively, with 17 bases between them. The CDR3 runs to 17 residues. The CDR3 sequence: CASSPRASVGEYNEQFF. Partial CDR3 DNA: TGTGCCAGCTCACCACGGGCTAGCGTCGGGGAATACAATGAG.

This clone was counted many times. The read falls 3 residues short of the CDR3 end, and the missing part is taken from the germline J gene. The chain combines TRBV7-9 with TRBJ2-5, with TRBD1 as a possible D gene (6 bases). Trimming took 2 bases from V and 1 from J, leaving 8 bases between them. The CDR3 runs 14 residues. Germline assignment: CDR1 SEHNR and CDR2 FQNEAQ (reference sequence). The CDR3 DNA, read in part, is TGTGCCAGCAGCTTATCAGGGGCCCAAGAGACC. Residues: CASSLSGAQET. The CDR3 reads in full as CASSLSGAQETQYF.

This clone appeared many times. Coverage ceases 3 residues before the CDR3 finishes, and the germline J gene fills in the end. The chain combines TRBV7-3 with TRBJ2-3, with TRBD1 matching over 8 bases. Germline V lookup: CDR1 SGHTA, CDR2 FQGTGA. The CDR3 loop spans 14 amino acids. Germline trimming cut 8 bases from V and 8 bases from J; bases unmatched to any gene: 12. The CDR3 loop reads CASRIGTGRGTQYF. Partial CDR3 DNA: TGTGCCAGCCGAATAGGGACAGGACGCGGTACG.

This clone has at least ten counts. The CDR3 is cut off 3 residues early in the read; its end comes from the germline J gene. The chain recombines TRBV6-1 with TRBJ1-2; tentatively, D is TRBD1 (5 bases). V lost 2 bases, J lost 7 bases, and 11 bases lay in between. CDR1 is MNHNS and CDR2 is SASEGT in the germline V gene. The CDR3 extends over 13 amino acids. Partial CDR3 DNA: TGTGCCAGCAGTGAACCGGGGGTGAGTGGC. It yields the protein CASSEPGVSG. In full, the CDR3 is CASSEPGVSGYTF.